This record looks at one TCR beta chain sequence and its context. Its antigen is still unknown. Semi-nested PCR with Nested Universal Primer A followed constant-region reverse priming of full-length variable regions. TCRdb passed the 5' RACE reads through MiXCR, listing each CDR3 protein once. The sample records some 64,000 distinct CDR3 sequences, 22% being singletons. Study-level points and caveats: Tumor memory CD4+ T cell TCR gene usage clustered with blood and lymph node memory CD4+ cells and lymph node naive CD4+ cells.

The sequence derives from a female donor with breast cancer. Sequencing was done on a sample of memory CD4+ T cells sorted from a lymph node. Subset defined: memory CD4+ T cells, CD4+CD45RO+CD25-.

The CDR3 reads CATSKDPPSPGELFF. CDR3 sequence (DNA): TGTGCCACCAGTAAGGACCCACCTTCCCCCGGGGAGCTGTTTTTT. The rearrangement joins TRBV24-1 to TRBJ2-2; D unclear. Germline V gene lookup returns CDR1 KGHDR and CDR2 SFDVKD. V was pared by 6 bases and J by 6 bases, with 16 bases between. The CDR3 runs 15 residues.